Listed below are T cell receptor beta chains from one sample, sequenced in a study of cytomegalovirus exposure and HLA in healthy donors. TCRdb's table, derived via immunoSEQ multiplex PCR, lists solely in-frame clones and lacks some. The sample records 90,000 to 120,000 clones, about four fifths being singletons. The sequenced sample consisted of PBMCs. The source of these receptors is a man aged 25 to 40 in good health and CMV-seropositive. Both conserved end residues are trimmed from each CDR3. Fields, in order: V gene, J gene, CDR3 protein.

V: TRBV7-3; J: TRBJ2-2; CDR3: ASSSRPGQDLTGELF
V: TRBV18; J: TRBJ2-1; CDR3: ASRSGGAENEQF
V: TRBV9; J: TRBJ1-1; CDR3: ASSARTENTEAF
V: TRBV5-6; J: TRBJ2-5; CDR3: ASSVLSYGNQETQY
V: TRBV18; J: TRBJ1-2; CDR3: ASSPDSNYGYT
V: TRBV7-8; J: TRBJ1-5; CDR3: ASSLRESDQPQH
V: TRBV9; J: TRBJ2-3; CDR3: ASSVAGPTSGGAVNTQY
V: TRBV15; J: TRBJ2-7; CDR3: ATSRDRGYIYEQY
V: TRBV6-1; J: TRBJ2-2; CDR3: ASRLEVGGGELF
V: TRBV19; J: TRBJ1-5; CDR3: ASRRGGSSNQPQH
V: TRBV4-1; J: TRBJ1-1; CDR3: ASSLNEGWEAF
V: TRBV7-2; J: TRBJ1-1; CDR3: ASSLVFPQGQTEAF
V: TRBV5-1; J: TRBJ2-1; CDR3: ASSAGLAGAHEQF
V: TRBV7-2; J: TRBJ2-7; CDR3: ASSGPGPGLEIQEQY
V: TRBV5-4; J: TRBJ1-1; CDR3: ASSQGQGVNTEAF
V: TRBV5-1; J: TRBJ1-3; CDR3: ASSSSRTGRGNTIY
V: TRBV2; J: TRBJ2-7; CDR3: AAGQGFEQY
V: TRBV7-2; J: TRBJ2-5; CDR3: ASSPGLIGGETQY
V: TRBV4-1; J: TRBJ2-7; CDR3: ASSQQPGQRSYEQY
V: TRBV5-1; J: TRBJ2-5; CDR3: ASSLELAGWETQY
V: TRBV2; J: TRBJ1-3; CDR3: ASSDRRGSGNTIY
V: TRBV19; J: TRBJ2-3; CDR3: ASSPERVTQY
V: TRBV5-4; J: TRBJ2-5; CDR3: ASSFQGGEETQY
V: TRBV4-1; J: TRBJ2-3; CDR3: ASSQIAGGGADTQY
V: TRBV5-4; J: TRBJ2-3; CDR3: ASSLFETSVVY
V: TRBV7-2; J: TRBJ1-1; CDR3: ASSLHSMNTEAF
V: TRBV11-2; J: TRBJ2-7; CDR3: ASSLDTSGAYEQY
V: TRBV5-1; J: TRBJ1-4; CDR3: ASSSLDGRGEKLF
V: TRBV7-9; J: TRBJ1-1; CDR3: SSSPGQIPGWTEAF
V: TRBV6-5; J: TRBJ1-6; CDR3: ASSGQGSSPLH
V: TRBV27; J: TRBJ2-1; CDR3: ASSPPWGRSYNEQF
V: TRBV30; J: TRBJ2-5; CDR3: AWSVLGRETQY
V: TRBV10-2; J: TRBJ1-6; CDR3: ASSESTRPTQISPLH